Presented here are 8 T cell receptor beta chains from one specimen sequenced in a study of CD8+ T cells in alopecia areata. As to treatment: oral pan-JAK inhibitor, 5-10 mg twice daily. cDNA reverse transcribed from extracted RNA served as the sequencing template. TCRdb's table, derived via immunoSEQ multiplex PCR, lists solely in-frame clones and lacks some. The sample consists of about 150,000 clones, 45% to 60% of them appearing once. The specimen comprised CD8+ T cells sorted from blood, sampled at week 4, from a patient treated with tofacitinib. The receptors were sampled from a human donor with alopecia areata.

This rearrangement joins TRBV5-6 to TRBJ1-5; the D gene is possibly TRBD1 (5 bases). CDR1 SGHDT and CDR2 YYEEEE come from the germline V gene. The CDR3 sequence is 14 residues long. Trimming removed 4 bases at V and 7 bases at J, with 15 bases between. The CDR3 sequence: CASSQAGGVQPQHF. The CDR3 coding sequence is TGTGCCAGCAGCCAGGCCGGGGGGGTGCAGCCCCAGCATTTT.

This clone was found a few times. The chain is built from TRBV27 and TRBJ2-1, with 13 bases lining up with TRBD2. The CDR3 covers 15 residues. In germline, CDR1 is MNHEY, CDR2 SMNVEV (reference sequence). The J segment lost 8 bases and the V segment lost 3 bases, leaving 4 bases of the junction unmatched. The CDR3 DNA is TGTGCCAGCAGTTTGGGACTAGCGGGGAGGGATGAGCAGTTCTTC. Translation gives CASSLGLAGRDEQFF.

V is TRBV9 and J is TRBJ2-2; D remains ambiguous. Germline loops: CDR1 SGDLS, CDR2 YYNGEE. CDR3 length: 12 residues. V lost 4 bases to trimming and J lost 1 base, with 2 bases between them. The CDR3 region has the DNA TGTGCCAGCAGCTTGAACACCGGGGAGCTGTTTTTT. Amino acid sequence: CASSLNTGELFF.

The gene calls are TRBV7-8 and TRBJ2-1, with D possibly being TRBD1 or TRBD2 (5 bases each). V was cut by 0 bases and J by 0 bases, with 18 bases left in between. The CDR3 is made up of 19 amino acids. The V gene's germline CDR1 is SGHVS and CDR2 FQNEAQ. As DNA, the CDR3 is TGTGCCAGCAGCTTAGCGCCTTATCTAGGGGAGAGCTCCTACAATGAGCAGTTCTTC. As protein: CASSLAPYLGESSYNEQFF.

The chain combines TRBV5-4 with TRBJ2-5; D possibly corresponds to TRBD1 (5 bases). Germline V gene sequence: CDR1 SGHNT, CDR2 YYREEE (reference sequence). Deletions cut 0 bases from V and 0 bases from J, with 9 bases between. This CDR3 is built from 15 residues. The chain's CDR3 is CASSLGSGYQETQYF. The CDR3 DNA sequence: TGTGCCAGCAGCTTGGGTTCAGGGTACCAAGAGACCCAGTACTTC.

This clone was seen more than once but under ten times. The V and J genes are TRBV7-8 and TRBJ2-7, with 10 positions matching TRBD2. The CDR3 has 16 amino acids. CDR1 SGHVS and CDR2 FQNEAQ come from the germline V gene. The J segment lost 0 bases and the V segment lost 5 bases, leaving 7 bases of the junction unmatched. The DNA of the CDR3 is TGTGCCAGCAGCACCCCTAGCGGGGGTAGCTCCTACGAGCAGTACTTC. It specifies CASSTPSGGSSYEQYF.

The chain uses TRBV6-1 and TRBJ1-1, with no clear D. Trimming took off 3 bases at V and 0 bases at J, with 8 bases between the two ends. CDR3 length: 14 amino acids. The germline V gene encodes CDR1 MNHNS and CDR2 SASEGT. CDR3 nucleotides: TGTGCCAGCAGTGACCCGGGGATGAACACTGAAGCTTTCTTT. Translated: CASSDPGMNTEAFF.

This clone was observed a few times. This chain joins TRBV7-8 and TRBJ1-1; 8 bases fit TRBD1. Germline CDR1 SGHVS, CDR2 FQNEAQ. There are 16 residues in the CDR3. The V and J ends lost 3 bases and 1 base, in that order; junction bases with no gene match: 7. The chain's CDR3 is CASSFDRGSTNTEAFF. The CDR3 DNA reads TGTGCCAGCAGCTTCGACAGGGGTTCTACGAACACTGAAGCTTTCTTT.